Only one count was recorded for the clone carrying this TCR beta chain. Its antigen is not known. Germline CDR1 is MNHEY and CDR2 is SVGAGI. The V gene lost 6 bases and the J gene lost 4 bases, with 13 bases spanning the gap. The length of the CDR3 is 14 residues. The primer mix had 60 Vbeta and 13 Jbeta primers. Libraries were prepared by immunoSEQ multiplex PCR; TCRdb keeps only in-frame clonotypes and omits some of them. This sample has about 170,000 clones, with about 85% found just once. This entry comes from a study of cytomegalovirus exposure and HLA in healthy donors. Overall study findings and caveats: The authors considered a cluster of highly shared sequence variants likely to be a sequencing artifact. The study designated over 150 TCR beta chains cytomegalovirus-associated.

This TCR was recovered from a boy between 2 and 10 years old in good health and CMV-seronegative. V usage is TRBV6-5 and J usage is TRBJ1-5; D remains unclear. Sequences were obtained from PBMCs. The CDR3 DNA is TGTGCCAGCAGCCCTGGGCGGGTGAATCAGCCCCAGCATTTT. Its protein product is CASSPGRVNQPQHF.